This T cell receptor beta chain was sequenced during a study of control samples from healthy donors and cancer patients. Libraries were prepared by immunoSEQ multiplex PCR; TCRdb keeps only in-frame clonotypes and omits some of them. The sample lists about 15,000 clones, around 87% occurring once. In this sample, this clone turned up a few times. Germline trimming cut 2 bases from V and 5 bases from J; bases unmatched to any gene: 6. Germline V gene sequence: CDR1 KGHDR, CDR2 SFDVKD. The CDR3 runs 15 residues. This chain links TRBV24-1 with TRBJ2-7, with 9 bases aligning to TRBD1. The source of this sequence is a woman aged 70-85 years with colorectal cancer. Sequencing was performed on PBMCs. CDR3 DNA: TGTGCCACCAGTGATTCAGGGGACAGGGCGCACGAGCAGTACTTC. This translates into CATSDSGDRAHEQYF.